What follows describes a single T cell receptor beta chain. Its antigen is unknown. The data are from a study of T cells in Graves' hyperthyroidism and ophthalmopathy. Findings of the study overall: The model foresaw ophthalmopathy a median around 6.8 months prior to onset. A model built on 13 V-J features separated ophthalmopathy from stable hyperthyroidism.

Trimming stripped 5 bases from V and 5 bases from J, with 16 bases between. Germline V gene data show CDR1 as SEHNR and CDR2 as FQNEAQ (reference sequence). The CDR3 contains 14 residues. What was amplified from RNA transcripts were TCR beta CDR3 regions. The TCR CDR3 was amplified in a first-round RT-PCR using the HTBI primer set. TCRdb fed the multiplex PCR reads into MiXCR, producing one record per CDR3 protein. Among fewer than 900,000 distinct CDR3 sequences listed, approximately 16% were seen once. Sequences were obtained from blood. V and J are TRBV7-9 and TRBJ2-7, with D perhaps TRBD2 (5 bases). The receptor was isolated from a man younger than 30 with Graves' hyperthyroidism. The CDR3 DNA is TGTGCCAGCAGCCCCAATACGGGGTGGGACGAGCAGTACTTC. Translating it yields CASSPNTGWDEQYF.